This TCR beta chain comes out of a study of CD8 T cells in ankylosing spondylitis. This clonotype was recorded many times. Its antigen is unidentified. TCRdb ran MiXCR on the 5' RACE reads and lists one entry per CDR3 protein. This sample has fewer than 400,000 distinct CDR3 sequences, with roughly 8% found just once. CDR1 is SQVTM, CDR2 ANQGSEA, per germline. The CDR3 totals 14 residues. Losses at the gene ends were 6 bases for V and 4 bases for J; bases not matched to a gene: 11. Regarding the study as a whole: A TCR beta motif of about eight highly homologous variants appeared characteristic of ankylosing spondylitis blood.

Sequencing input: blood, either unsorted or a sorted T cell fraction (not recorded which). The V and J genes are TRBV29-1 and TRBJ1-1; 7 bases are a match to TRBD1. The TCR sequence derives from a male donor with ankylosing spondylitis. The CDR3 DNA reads TGCAGCGTGAACGACGGTTCAGGGGGCACTGAAGCTTTCTTT. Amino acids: CSVNDGSGGTEAFF.